A selection of T cell receptor beta chains follows, all from one sample in a study of T cell repertoires in cytomegalovirus infection. One entry per CDR3 protein results from TCRdb running MiXCR on the reads. Of about 830,000 distinct CDR3 sequences listed, about 30% are singletons. No cognate antigen is known for these TCRs. The source material was cultured CD8+ T cells from PBMCs, sampled from culture after CMV antigen stimulation. Receptor source: a human donor in good health (CMV status not recorded). Some clones in this sample may be carry-over from other donors' samples. The CDR3 runs from the conserved cysteine through the conserved F or W. Each record gives: CDR3 DNA, CDR3 protein, J gene, D gene, V gene, clone size. A D gene is named only where the DNA matches it firmly. Clone size appears in some rows only: once, few, many, or a class for an expanded clone.

CDR3nt: TGTGCCAGCAGCGACCAACTACGGGAGCAGTACTTC; CDR3aa: CASSDQLREQYF; j_gene: TRBJ2-7; d_gene: .; v_gene: TRBV7-6; abundance: many
CDR3nt: TGTGCCAGCAGCTTGACAGCTTCTGGGGCCAACGTCCTGACTTTC; CDR3aa: CASSLTASGANVLTF; j_gene: TRBJ2-6; d_gene: .; v_gene: TRBV11-2; abundance: many
CDR3nt: TGCAGTGCTAGGACTAGCCTCGGCCCGTACGAGCAGTACTTC; CDR3aa: CSARTSLGPYEQYF; j_gene: TRBJ2-7; d_gene: TRBD2; v_gene: TRBV20-1; abundance: few
CDR3nt: TGTGCCAGCGCGGAACAGGTGCACTCTGGAAACACCATATATTTT; CDR3aa: CASAEQVHSGNTIYF; j_gene: TRBJ1-3; d_gene: .; v_gene: TRBV2; abundance: .
CDR3nt: TGTGCCAGCAGTGATGGGCCGGGCGGGGGGGCCGAAATCAATGAGCAGTTCTTC; CDR3aa: CASSDGPGGGAEINEQFF; j_gene: TRBJ2-1; d_gene: TRBD2; v_gene: TRBV2; abundance: .
CDR3nt: TGTGCCAGCAGCTTAGTCCCGGGGGCCGGCGGGGAGCTGTTTTTT; CDR3aa: CASSLVPGAGGELFF; j_gene: TRBJ2-2; d_gene: .; v_gene: TRBV7-9; abundance: few
CDR3nt: TGTGCCAGCACTTTGACAGGGGCTAAGAATCAGCCCCAGCATTTT; CDR3aa: CASTLTGAKNQPQHF; j_gene: TRBJ1-5; d_gene: TRBD1; v_gene: TRBV28; abundance: few
CDR3nt: TGTGCCAGCAGCTTGGGGGGCTACAGAAACACCATATATTTT; CDR3aa: CASSLGGYRNTIYF; j_gene: TRBJ1-3; d_gene: .; v_gene: TRBV11-2; abundance: many
CDR3nt: TGTGCCAGCAGCCTACCGGGGACAGACTATGGCTACACCTTC; CDR3aa: CASSLPGTDYGYTF; j_gene: TRBJ1-2; d_gene: TRBD1; v_gene: TRBV7-9; abundance: few
CDR3nt: TGTGCCAGCAGTTACCAGGGGGGGAATCAGCCCCAGCATTTT; CDR3aa: CASSYQGGNQPQHF; j_gene: TRBJ1-5; d_gene: TRBD1; v_gene: TRBV7-8; abundance: many
CDR3nt: TGCAGTGCTAGAGATACCCAGGGCATCTTCTCCTACGAGCAGTACTTC; CDR3aa: CSARDTQGIFSYEQYF; j_gene: TRBJ2-7; d_gene: .; v_gene: TRBV20-1; abundance: .
CDR3nt: TGTGCCAGCAGGGGACTAGCCCACCACGAGCAGTACTTC; CDR3aa: CASRGLAHHEQYF; j_gene: TRBJ2-7; d_gene: TRBD2; v_gene: TRBV12-3/TRBV12-4; abundance: many
CDR3nt: TGTGCCAGCAGTTACTCGTCCGGGGAATTAGGGCAGTTCTTC; CDR3aa: CASSYSSGELGQFF; j_gene: TRBJ2-1; d_gene: .; v_gene: TRBV6-6; abundance: few
CDR3nt: TGTGCCAGCAGCATAGCCGGGCCCCAATCCACCGGGGAGCTGTTTTTT; CDR3aa: CASSIAGPQSTGELFF; j_gene: TRBJ2-2; d_gene: .; v_gene: TRBV7-8; abundance: many
CDR3nt: TGTGCCAGCAGTTACTCTTCGGTCACGTTAGAGACCCAGTACTTC; CDR3aa: CASSYSSVTLETQYF; j_gene: TRBJ2-5; d_gene: .; v_gene: TRBV6-5; abundance: few
CDR3nt: TGTGCCAGCAGCTTTGCTAGCGGGGGGATCGATACGCAGTATTTT; CDR3aa: CASSFASGGIDTQYF; j_gene: TRBJ2-3; d_gene: TRBD2; v_gene: TRBV13; abundance: .
CDR3nt: TGCGCCAGCAGCTGGGACTGGGACCCAGGCACCGGGGAGCTGTTTTTT; CDR3aa: CASSWDWDPGTGELFF; j_gene: TRBJ2-2; d_gene: .; v_gene: TRBV5-1; abundance: .
CDR3nt: TGTGCCAGCAGTTACCACGGAGGCGGTAACACTGAAGCTTTCTTT; CDR3aa: CASSYHGGGNTEAFF; j_gene: TRBJ1-1; d_gene: .; v_gene: TRBV6-5; abundance: .
CDR3nt: TGTGCCAGCAGCTTAGTCGTGAATGGGAGATATGGCTACACCTTC; CDR3aa: CASSLVVNGRYGYTF; j_gene: TRBJ1-2; d_gene: .; v_gene: TRBV7-9; abundance: many
CDR3nt: TGTGCCAGTAGTACCAGGCGGGGGAATACCGGGGAGCTGTTTTTT; CDR3aa: CASSTRRGNTGELFF; j_gene: TRBJ2-2; d_gene: TRBD2; v_gene: TRBV19; abundance: .
CDR3nt: TGTGCCAGCAGCTCGTTTTACGGGGATCCGAGCACTGAAGCTTTCTTT; CDR3aa: CASSSFYGDPSTEAFF; j_gene: TRBJ1-1; d_gene: .; v_gene: TRBV6-5; abundance: few
CDR3nt: TGTGCCAGCAGCTTCGGGGGGGACAGGGGGAGTGATGGCTACACCTTC; CDR3aa: CASSFGGDRGSDGYTF; j_gene: TRBJ1-2; d_gene: TRBD1; v_gene: TRBV7-9; abundance: few
CDR3nt: TGTGCCAGCAGCGCCGCGGGGAGGCCTACAGATACGCAGTATTTT; CDR3aa: CASSAAGRPTDTQYF; j_gene: TRBJ2-3; d_gene: .; v_gene: TRBV9; abundance: .
CDR3nt: TGCGCCAGCAGTGATGGGTTAGCCTACGAGCAGTACTTC; CDR3aa: CASSDGLAYEQYF; j_gene: TRBJ2-7; d_gene: .; v_gene: TRBV10-1; abundance: .
CDR3nt: TGTGCCAGCAGTTTATCGGCAGTCAGGAATGAGCAGTTCTTC; CDR3aa: CASSLSAVRNEQFF; j_gene: TRBJ2-1; d_gene: .; v_gene: TRBV12-3/TRBV12-4; abundance: few
CDR3nt: TGTGCCAGCAGCTTTGTTGGTATAGCCAAAAACATTCAGTACTTC; CDR3aa: CASSFVGIAKNIQYF; j_gene: TRBJ2-4; d_gene: .; v_gene: TRBV7-9; abundance: many